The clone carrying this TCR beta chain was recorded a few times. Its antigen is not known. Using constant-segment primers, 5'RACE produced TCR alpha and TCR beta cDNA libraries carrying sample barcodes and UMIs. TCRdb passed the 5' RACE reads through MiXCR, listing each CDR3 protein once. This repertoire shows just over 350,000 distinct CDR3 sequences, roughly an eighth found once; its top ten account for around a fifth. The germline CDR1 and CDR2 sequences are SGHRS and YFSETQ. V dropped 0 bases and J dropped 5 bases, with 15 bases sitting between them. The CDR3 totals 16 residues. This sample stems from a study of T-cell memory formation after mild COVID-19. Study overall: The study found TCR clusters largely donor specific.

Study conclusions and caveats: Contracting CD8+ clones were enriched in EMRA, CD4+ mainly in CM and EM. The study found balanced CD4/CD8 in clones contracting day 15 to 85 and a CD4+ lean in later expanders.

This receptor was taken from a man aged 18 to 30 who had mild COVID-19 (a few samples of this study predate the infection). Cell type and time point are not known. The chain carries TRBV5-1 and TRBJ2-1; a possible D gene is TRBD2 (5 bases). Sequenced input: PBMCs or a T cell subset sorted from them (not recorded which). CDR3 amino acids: CASSLAMRAGDNEQFF. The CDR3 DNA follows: TGCGCCAGCAGCTTGGCCATGAGGGCTGGTGACAATGAGCAGTTCTTC.